This T cell receptor (beta chain) is drawn from a study of CD8 T cells in ankylosing spondylitis. This clonotype has at least ten counts. V shed 0 bases and J shed 9 bases, with 9 bases lying between them. Germline CDR1 reads SQVTM; CDR2 reads ANQGSEA. The CDR3 is 12 amino acids. A single record per CDR3 protein comes from TCRdb applying MiXCR to the 5' RACE reads. The sample shows 130,000 or so distinct CDR3 sequences, 7% of them seen only once. Sequenced input: blood, either unsorted or a sorted T cell fraction (not recorded which). The source is a male donor with ankylosing spondylitis or in good health (not recorded which). The rearrangement uses TRBV29-1 and TRBJ2-1; D unclear. CDR3: CSVEDKGPEQFF. The CDR3 coding sequence is TGCAGCGTTGAAGATAAGGGTCCTGAGCAGTTCTTC.